A selection of T cell receptor beta chains follows, all from one sample in a study of CD8+ T cells in alopecia areata. Repertoires were generated with immunoSEQ multiplex PCR, while TCRdb's copy carries only in-frame clones and drops some. The sample records fewer than 150,000 clones, around 54% being singletons. The input for sequencing was CD4+ T cells sorted from blood, taken at week 24, from a patient treated with tofacitinib. The receptors derive from a human donor with alopecia areata. The CDR3 runs from the conserved cysteine through the conserved F or W. A D gene is named only where the DNA matches it firmly. Rows give clone size only sometimes, using once, few, many, or a class for an expanded clone.

j_call clone_size v_call cdr3_length d_call cdr3_aa cdr3_nt
TRBJ2-1 few TRBV2 11 TRBD2 CASSEAGGRFF TGTGCCAGCAGTGAAGCGGGGGGGAGGTTCTTC
TRBJ1-5 once TRBV19 14 TRBD1 CATADRDSNQPQHF TGTGCCACAGCCGACAGGGATAGCAATCAGCCCCAGCATTTT
TRBJ2-5 - TRBV7-2 15 TRBD2 CASKIASGGEETQYF TGTGCCAGCAAGATCGCTAGCGGGGGCGAAGAGACCCAGTACTTC
TRBJ1-2 - TRBV27 14 TRBD1 CASSSGQGAYGYTF TGTGCCAGCAGTTCCGGACAGGGGGCCTATGGCTACACCTTC
TRBJ2-3 - TRBV30 14 - CAWSSSRLGDTQYF TGTGCCTGGAGCTCTAGCCGCTTAGGAGATACGCAGTATTTT
TRBJ2-5 - TRBV29-1 16 - CSAGQLPGQNRETQYF TGCAGCGCTGGACAGCTCCCCGGTCAAAACCGGGAGACCCAGTACTTC
TRBJ1-2 - TRBV9 14 - CASSVAASNYGYTF TGTGCCAGCAGCGTAGCAGCTTCTAACTATGGCTACACCTTC
TRBJ2-1 few TRBV4-1 16 TRBD2 CASSQPTSGSYNEQFF TGCGCCAGCAGCCAACCGACTAGCGGCTCCTACAATGAGCAGTTCTTC
TRBJ2-6 - TRBV29-1 16 - CSVDERGGSGANVLTF TGCAGCGTTGACGAGAGGGGAGGCTCTGGGGCCAACGTCCTGACTTTC
TRBJ1-1 - TRBV5-4 15 TRBD1 CASSSGGQPNTEAFF TGTGCCAGCAGCTCAGGGGGACAACCGAACACTGAAGCTTTCTTT
TRBJ2-5 - TRBV7-2 13 - CASSRRGRETQYF TGTGCCAGCAGCCGACGGGGTAGGGAGACCCAGTACTTC
TRBJ2-1 - TRBV7-2 15 TRBD2 CASSLEGQRGPTQFF TGTGCCAGCAGCTTAGAAGGCCAGCGGGGACCCACCCAGTTCTTC
TRBJ2-5 - TRBV25-1 14 TRBD1 CATRDRVGEETQYF TGTGCCACCAGAGACAGGGTAGGGGAAGAGACCCAGTACTTC
TRBJ1-1 - TRBV5-1 15 TRBD1 CASSSGQVMNTEAFF TGCGCCAGCAGCTCGGGACAGGTCATGAACACTGAAGCTTTCTTT
TRBJ2-7 - TRBV7-9 14 - CASSLMSGGDEQYF TGTGCCAGCAGCTTAATGTCGGGGGGCGACGAGCAGTACTTC
TRBJ1-3 - TRBV19 16 - CASSTPITYSGNTIYF TGTGCCAGTAGTACCCCGATTACCTACTCTGGAAACACCATATATTTT
TRBJ1-1 once TRBV2 14 TRBD1 CASRDREGGTEAFF TGTGCCAGCAGAGACAGGGAAGGGGGCACTGAAGCTTTCTTT
TRBJ2-1 few TRBV4-3 15 - CASSSGLPPGNEQFF TGCGCCAGCAGCTCGGGACTTCCTCCGGGCAATGAGCAGTTCTTC
TRBJ2-5 - TRBV29-1 13 - CSVDGQRQETQYF TGCAGCGTTGATGGACAGCGTCAAGAGACCCAGTACTTC
TRBJ2-3 - TRBV14 13 - CASSLAVTDTQYF TGTGCCAGCAGCCTAGCGGTTACAGATACGCAGTATTTT
TRBJ2-1 - TRBV5-1 14 TRBD1 CASSLGDRSNEQFF TGCGCCAGCAGCTTGGGGGACAGGTCTAATGAGCAGTTCTTC
TRBJ2-5 - TRBV7-2 16 TRBD2 CASSHRRGGPPETQYF TGTGCCAGCAGCCACCGTCGGGGGGGCCCTCCTGAGACCCAGTACTTC
TRBJ2-6 - TRBV5-1 13 - CASSLADTNVLTF TGCGCCAGCAGCTTGGCCGACACCAACGTCCTGACTTTC
TRBJ1-5 - TRBV30 13 - CAWRGTQNQPQHF TGTGCCTGGAGGGGGACCCAAAATCAGCCCCAGCATTTT
TRBJ2-4 - TRBV25-1 13 TRBD1 CASSEPGGNIQYF TGTGCCAGCAGTGAACCAGGGGGAAACATTCAGTACTTC
TRBJ1-6 - TRBV5-6 15 - CASSLGNLGTSPLHF TGTGCCAGCAGCTTGGGGAACCTAGGGACTTCACCCCTCCACTTT
TRBJ2-6 few TRBV7-9 19 - CASSLLPTGRLSGANVLTF TGTGCCAGCAGCTTACTACCGACAGGCCGACTCTCTGGGGCCAACGTCCTGACTTTC
TRBJ1-1 - TRBV29-1 14 - CSVERRMANTEAFF TGCAGCGTTGAGAGGCGAATGGCGAACACTGAAGCTTTCTTT
TRBJ1-2 - TRBV9 12 - CASHREKYGYTF TGTGCCAGCCATAGGGAAAAGTATGGCTACACCTTC
TRBJ2-4 - TRBV2 11 - CASSEGNIQYF TGTGCCAGCTCAGAGGGAAACATTCAGTACTTC
TRBJ2-7 few TRBV19 14 - CASSSDRLTYEQYF TGTGCCAGTAGTTCAGACAGGTTAACCTACGAGCAGTACTTC
TRBJ2-2 few TRBV2 15 - CASSEVDLHTGELFF TGTGCCAGCAGTGAAGTGGACTTGCACACCGGGGAGCTGTTTTTT
TRBJ1-1 - TRBV11-3 14 - CASSPRPERAEAFF TGTGCCAGCAGCCCGCGACCCGAAAGGGCTGAAGCTTTCTTT
TRBJ1-1 - TRBV2 14 - CASRARLENTEAFF TGTGCCAGCAGGGCAAGACTGGAGAACACTGAAGCTTTCTTT
TRBJ2-2 - TRBV14 14 - CASSQPPSTGELFF TGTGCCAGCAGCCAACCCCCCTCCACCGGGGAGCTGTTTTTT
TRBJ2-3 - TRBV10-3 15 TRBD2 CAISEREGRTDTQYF TGTGCCATCAGTGAGCGGGAGGGCCGCACAGATACGCAGTATTTT
TRBJ1-5 - TRBV29-1 13 TRBD1 CSVGQGSNQPQHF TGCAGCGTGGGACAGGGCAGCAATCAGCCCCAGCATTTT
TRBJ2-3 - TRBV29-1 14 - CSVSRGEVTDTQYF TGCAGCGTTTCCAGGGGGGAGGTCACAGATACGCAGTATTTT
TRBJ2-1 - TRBV4-3 17 TRBD2 CASSLGGGAGGYNEQFF TGCGCCAGCAGCCTGGGCGGGGGGGCCGGTGGGTACAATGAGCAGTTCTTC
TRBJ1-4 few TRBV30 13 - CAWTRDMSLQLFF TGTGCCTGGACTCGGGACATGAGCCTCCAACTGTTTTTT
TRBJ1-2 - TRBV30 13 - CAWSVAGFDGYTF TGTGCCTGGAGTGTAGCTGGGTTTGATGGCTACACCTTC
TRBJ2-3 - TRBV6-5 15 - CASSQLVVPSDTQYF TGTGCCAGCAGTCAGCTAGTAGTACCCTCAGATACGCAGTATTTT
TRBJ1-5 once TRBV30 13 TRBD1 CAWGRGLGQPQHF TGTGCCTGGGGTAGGGGGCTGGGTCAGCCCCAGCATTTT
TRBJ2-7 - TRBV7-2 14 - CASSSGLLPYEQYF TGTGCCAGCAGCTCAGGACTCCTCCCCTACGAGCAGTACTTC
TRBJ2-7 - TRBV29-1 12 - CSATGISYEQYF TGCAGCGCCACAGGGATCTCCTACGAGCAGTACTTC
TRBJ2-3 - TRBV10-3 15 TRBD2 CAISAGLAGTDTQYF TGTGCCATCAGTGCAGGCCTAGCGGGGACAGATACGCAGTATTTT
TRBJ1-1 - TRBV27 16 TRBD1 CASRTDRGQGATEAFF TGTGCCAGCAGAACTGATCGCGGACAGGGGGCAACTGAAGCTTTCTTT
TRBJ1-2 once TRBV2 11 - CASSEAGGYTF TGTGCCAGCAGTGAAGCGGGTGGCTACACCTTC
TRBJ2-7 - TRBV6-1 14 TRBD1 CASSSGTGGLEQYF TGTGCCAGCAGTTCCGGGACAGGGGGACTCGAGCAGTACTTC
TRBJ1-1 - TRBV29-1 10 - CSVEYTEAFF TGCAGCGTTGAGTACACTGAAGCTTTCTTT
TRBJ2-5 once TRBV5-6 19 - CASSLVPYRPSTQQETQYF TGTGCCAGCAGCTTGGTTCCGTACCGGCCATCGACCCAGCAAGAGACCCAGTACTTC